This passage covers 5 T cell receptor beta chains from one sample sequenced in a study of shared clonotypes between healthy human individuals. Sequencing used immunoSEQ multiplex PCR; TCRdb keeps in-frame clones, though not all of them. Here the sample spans 2.5 million or so clones, around 94% being singletons. The sequenced material came from naive CD4+ T cells sorted from blood. Subset reported: CD45RA+ positively selected. The receptors here all came from a man aged 18 to 30 in good health.

V is TRBV9 and J is TRBJ1-3; a weak D match, TRBD1 (5 bases). V lost 0 bases, J lost 0 bases, and 10 bases lay in between. The germline V gene has CDR1 SGDLS and CDR2 YYNGEE. CDR3 length equals 16 residues. In DNA form, the CDR3 reads TGTGCCAGCAGCGTAGATGGGGGGATCTCTGGAAACACCATATATTTT. Protein: CASSVDGGISGNTIYF.

Comment on this clone: The sample contains more than one DNA sequence encoding this CDR3. The V call is TRBV7-2, the J call TRBJ2-1, with D maybe TRBD2 (5 bases). The CDR3 is 14 residues long. Trimming removed 2 bases at V and 1 base at J, with 6 bases between. Germline V lookup: CDR1 SGHTA, CDR2 FQGNSA. In nucleotides, the CDR3 is TGTGCCAGCAGCTTACCGGGGTCCTACAATGAGCAGTTCTTC. Translation gives CASSLPGSYNEQFF.

Note on this clone: Within the sample, other DNA sequences also encode this same CDR3. The chain employs TRBV7-2 and TRBJ1-1; D call uncertain. Deletions cut 1 base from V and 0 bases from J, with 6 bases between. The CDR3 has 14 residues. Germline V lookup: CDR1 SGHTA, CDR2 FQGNSA. DNA of the CDR3: TGTGCCAGCAGCTTAGGGACGATGAACACTGAAGCTTTCTTT. Encoded protein: CASSLGTMNTEAFF.

The gene calls are TRBV5-6 and TRBJ2-3; D is perhaps TRBD2 (5 bases). The CDR3 is made up of 15 amino acids. Germline V CDR1 and CDR2: SGHDT, YYEEEE. Trimming left V 2 bases short and J 1 base short, with 11 bases between. The CDR3 spells CASSLSGLRTDTQYF. Here the CDR3 DNA reads TGTGCCAGCAGCTTATCGGGGTTACGCACAGATACGCAGTATTTT.

The chain employs TRBV5-6 and TRBJ2-5, with D possibly being TRBD1 (7 bases). This CDR3 region has 15 residues. Germline loops: CDR1 SGHDT, CDR2 YYEEEE. Trimming cost V 7 bases and J 4 bases, with 20 bases left between them. In nucleotides, the CDR3 is TGTGCCAGCCACTGGCGACAGGGACTTGGAGAGACCCAGTACTTC. It yields the protein CASHWRQGLGETQYF.